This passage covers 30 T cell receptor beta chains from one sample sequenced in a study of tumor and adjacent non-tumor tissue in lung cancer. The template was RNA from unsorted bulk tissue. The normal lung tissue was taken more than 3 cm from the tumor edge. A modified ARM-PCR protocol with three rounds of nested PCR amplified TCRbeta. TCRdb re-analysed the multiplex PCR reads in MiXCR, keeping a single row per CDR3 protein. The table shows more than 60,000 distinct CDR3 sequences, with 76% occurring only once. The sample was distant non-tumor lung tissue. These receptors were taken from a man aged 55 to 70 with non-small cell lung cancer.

The DNA of the CDR3 is TGCAGCGTTGTAATGGGATATGAGCAGTACTTC. Translated, it gives CSVVMGYEQYF. This rearrangement joins TRBV29-1 to TRBJ2-7; no clear D gene. CDR1 SQVTM and CDR2 ANQGSEA come from the germline V gene. The CDR3 contains 11 residues. Trimming took off 4 bases at V and 7 bases at J, with 11 bases between the two ends.

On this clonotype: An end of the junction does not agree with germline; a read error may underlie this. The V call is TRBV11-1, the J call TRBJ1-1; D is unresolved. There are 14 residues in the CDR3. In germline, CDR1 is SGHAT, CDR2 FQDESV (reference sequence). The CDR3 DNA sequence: TGTACCAGCAGCTTGGGAGTAGGCTTGGTTGGAGCTTTCTTT. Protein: CTSSLGVGLVGAFF.

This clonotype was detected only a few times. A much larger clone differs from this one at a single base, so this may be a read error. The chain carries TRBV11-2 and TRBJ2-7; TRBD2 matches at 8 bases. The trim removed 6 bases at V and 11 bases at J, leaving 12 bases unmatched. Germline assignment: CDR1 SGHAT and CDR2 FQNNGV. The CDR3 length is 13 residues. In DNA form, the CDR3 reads TGTGCCAGCAGTCCCCGTACAGCGGGGGAGAAGTACTTC. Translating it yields CASSPRTAGEKYF.

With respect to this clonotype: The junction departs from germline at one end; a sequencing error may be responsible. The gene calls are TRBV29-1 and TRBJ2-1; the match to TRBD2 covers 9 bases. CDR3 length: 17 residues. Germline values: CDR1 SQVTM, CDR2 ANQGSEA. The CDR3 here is CSVEGPRREGYYNEHFF. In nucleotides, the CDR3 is TGCAGCGTTGAAGGTCCGAGGCGGGAGGGATACTACAATGAGCATTTCTTC.

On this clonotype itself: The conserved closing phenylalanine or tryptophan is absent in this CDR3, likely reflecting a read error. The CDR3 bases are TGTGCCAGCAGTTGCTCGAGGCGGGAGATGGCCGAGCAGTACATC. It translates to CASSCSRREMAEQYI. V is TRBV6-5 and J is TRBJ2-7; TRBD2 aligns across 7 bases. This CDR3 spans 15 amino acids. After removal of 4 bases from V and 6 bases from J, the junction contained 12 bases not matched to a gene. The V gene's germline CDR1 is MNHEY and CDR2 SVGAGI.

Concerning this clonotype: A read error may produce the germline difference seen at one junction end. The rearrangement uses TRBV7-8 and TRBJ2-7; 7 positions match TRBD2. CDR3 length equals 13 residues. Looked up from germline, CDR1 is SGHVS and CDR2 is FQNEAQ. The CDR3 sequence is CVSNTGLDYEQYF. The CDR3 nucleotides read TGTGTCAGCAATACCGGACTAGACTACGAGCAGTATTTC.

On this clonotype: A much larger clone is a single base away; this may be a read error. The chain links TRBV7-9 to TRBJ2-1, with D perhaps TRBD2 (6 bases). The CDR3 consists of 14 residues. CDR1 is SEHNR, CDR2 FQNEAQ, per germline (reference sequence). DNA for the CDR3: TGTGCCTGCAGCCCGACTAGTTACTACAATGAGCAGTTCTTC. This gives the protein CACSPTSYYNEQFF.

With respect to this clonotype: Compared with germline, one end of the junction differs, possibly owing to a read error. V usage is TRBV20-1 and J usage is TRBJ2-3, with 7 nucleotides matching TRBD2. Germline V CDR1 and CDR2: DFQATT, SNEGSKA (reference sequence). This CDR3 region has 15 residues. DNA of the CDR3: TGCAGTGCTAGTGGGAGGGCCGGAGGCTCAGATACGAAGTATTTT. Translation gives CSASGRAGGSDTKYF.

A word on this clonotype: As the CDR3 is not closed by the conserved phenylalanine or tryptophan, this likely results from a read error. Here the CDR3 DNA reads TGTGCCAGCAGTTACTTGAGGCGGGAGACGGCCGAGCAGTTCATC. This gives the protein CASSYLRRETAEQFI. The chain has TRBV6-5 and TRBJ2-7; TRBD2 matches 7 bases. The DNA end is more similar to TRBJ2-1, so the J call may be wrong. Germline loops: CDR1 MNHEY, CDR2 SVGAGI. This CDR3 is built from 15 residues.

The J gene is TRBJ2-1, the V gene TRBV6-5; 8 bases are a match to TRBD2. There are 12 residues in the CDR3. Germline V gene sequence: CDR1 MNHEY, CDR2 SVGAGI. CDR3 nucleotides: TGTACCGCCGGGGGGGTGTGGAATGAGCAGTTCTTC. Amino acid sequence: CTAGGVWNEQFF.

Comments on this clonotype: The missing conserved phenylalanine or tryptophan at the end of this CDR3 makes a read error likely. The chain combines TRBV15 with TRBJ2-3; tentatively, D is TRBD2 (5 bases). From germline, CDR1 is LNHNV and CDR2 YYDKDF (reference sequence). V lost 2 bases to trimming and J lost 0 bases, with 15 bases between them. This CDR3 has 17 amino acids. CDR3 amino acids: CATSRSTSDASTDTQYL. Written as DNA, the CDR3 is TGTGCCACCAGCAGATCAACTAGTGACGCTAGCACAGATACGCAGTATTTG.

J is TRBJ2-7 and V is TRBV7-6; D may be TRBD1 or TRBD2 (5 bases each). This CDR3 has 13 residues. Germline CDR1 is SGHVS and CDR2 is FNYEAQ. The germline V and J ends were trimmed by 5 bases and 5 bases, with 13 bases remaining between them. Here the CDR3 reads CASSPGQFDEQYF. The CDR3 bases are TGTGCCAGCAGCCCGGGGCAGTTTGACGAGCAGTACTTC.

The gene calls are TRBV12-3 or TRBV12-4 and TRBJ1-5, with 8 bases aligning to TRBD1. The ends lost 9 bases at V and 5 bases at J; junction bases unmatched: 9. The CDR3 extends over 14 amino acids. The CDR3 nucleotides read TGTGCCAGGAGCCTGGACAGGGCGCATCAGCCCCAGCATTTT. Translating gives CARSLDRAHQPQHF.

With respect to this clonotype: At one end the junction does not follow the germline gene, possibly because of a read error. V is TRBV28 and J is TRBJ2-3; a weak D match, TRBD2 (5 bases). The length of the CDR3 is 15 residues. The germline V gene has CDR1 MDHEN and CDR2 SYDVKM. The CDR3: CASSLPSQLTDTQNF. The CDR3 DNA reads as TGTGCCAGCAGCTTACCTAGCCAACTCACAGATACGCAGAATTTT. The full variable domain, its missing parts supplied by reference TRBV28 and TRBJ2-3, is DVKVTQSSRYLVKRTGEKVFLECVQDMDHENMFWYRQDPGLGLRLIYFSYDVKMKEKGDIPEGYSVSREKKERFSLILESASTNQTSMYLCASSLPSQLTDTQNFGPGTRLTVL.

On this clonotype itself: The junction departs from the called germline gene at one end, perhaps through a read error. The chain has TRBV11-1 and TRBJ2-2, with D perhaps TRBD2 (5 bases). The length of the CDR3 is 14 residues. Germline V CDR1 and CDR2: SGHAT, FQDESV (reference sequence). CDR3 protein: CASSYASGTGELYF. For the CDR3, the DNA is TGTGCCAGTAGCTATGCTAGTGGCACCGGGGAGTTGTATTTT.

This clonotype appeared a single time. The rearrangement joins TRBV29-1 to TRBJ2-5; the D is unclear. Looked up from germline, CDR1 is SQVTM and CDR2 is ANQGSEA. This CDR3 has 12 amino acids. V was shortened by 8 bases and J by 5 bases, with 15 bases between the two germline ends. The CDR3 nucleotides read TGCAGCACCCCGGAAGGGCAGGAGACCCAGTACTTC. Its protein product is CSTPEGQETQYF. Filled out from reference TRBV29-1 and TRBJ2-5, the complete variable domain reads SAVISQKPSRDICQRGTSLTIQCQVDSQVTMMFWYRQQPGQSLTLIATANQGSEATYESGFVIDKFPISRPNLTFSTLTVSNMSPEDSSIYLCSTPEGQETQYFGPGTRLLVL.

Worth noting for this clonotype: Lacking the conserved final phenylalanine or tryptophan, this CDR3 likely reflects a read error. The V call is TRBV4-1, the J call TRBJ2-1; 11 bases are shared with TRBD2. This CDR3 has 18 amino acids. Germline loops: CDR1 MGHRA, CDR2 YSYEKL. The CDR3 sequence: CASSQVAGGPQSYKEQFL. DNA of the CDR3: TGCGCCAGCAGCCAGGTAGCGGGAGGGCCTCAGTCCTACAAAGAGCAGTTCTTA.

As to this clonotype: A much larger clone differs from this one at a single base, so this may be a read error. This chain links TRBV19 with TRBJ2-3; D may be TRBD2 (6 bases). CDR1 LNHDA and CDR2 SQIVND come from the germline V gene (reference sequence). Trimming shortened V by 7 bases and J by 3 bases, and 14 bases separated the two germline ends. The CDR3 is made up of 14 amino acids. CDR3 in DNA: TGTGCCAGTACTACCGGGAGTGAGACAGATACGCAGTATTTT. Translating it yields CASTTGSETDTQYF.

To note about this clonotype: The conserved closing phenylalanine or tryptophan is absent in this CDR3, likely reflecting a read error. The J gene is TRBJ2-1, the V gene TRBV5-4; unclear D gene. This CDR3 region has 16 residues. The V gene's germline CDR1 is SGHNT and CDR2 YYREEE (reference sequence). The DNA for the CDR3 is TGTACCAGCAGCCCCGACATTTCCCGTTTCTACAATGAGCAGTTCATC. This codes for CTSSPDISRFYNEQFI.

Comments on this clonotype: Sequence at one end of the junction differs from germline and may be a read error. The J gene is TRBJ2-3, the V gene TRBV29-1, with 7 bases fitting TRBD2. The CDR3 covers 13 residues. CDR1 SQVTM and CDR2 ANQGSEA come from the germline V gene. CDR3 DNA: TGCAGCGTCGAAGAGCGGGATGTAGATACGCAGTATTTT. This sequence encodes CSVEERDVDTQYF.

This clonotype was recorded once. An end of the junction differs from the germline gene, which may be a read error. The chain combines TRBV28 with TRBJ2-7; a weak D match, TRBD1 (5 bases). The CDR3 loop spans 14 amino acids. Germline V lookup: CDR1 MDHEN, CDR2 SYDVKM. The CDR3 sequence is CACSSFDSSYEQYF. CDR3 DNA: TGTGCCTGCAGTTCTTTTGACAGCTCCTATGAGCAGTACTTC.

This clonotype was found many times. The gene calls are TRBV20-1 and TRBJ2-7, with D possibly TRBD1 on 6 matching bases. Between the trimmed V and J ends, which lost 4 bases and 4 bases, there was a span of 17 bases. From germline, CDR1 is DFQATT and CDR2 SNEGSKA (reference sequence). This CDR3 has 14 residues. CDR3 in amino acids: CSAKRRTGKYEQYF. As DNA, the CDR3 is TGCAGTGCTAAGCGCCGAACAGGGAAATACGAGCAGTACTTC.

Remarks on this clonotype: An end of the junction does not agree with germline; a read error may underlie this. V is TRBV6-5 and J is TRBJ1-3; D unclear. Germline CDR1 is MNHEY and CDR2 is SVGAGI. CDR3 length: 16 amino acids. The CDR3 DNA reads TGTGCCAACAGTTACTATGCCAGCTACTCTGGAAACACCATATATTTT. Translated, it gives CANSYYASYSGNTIYF.

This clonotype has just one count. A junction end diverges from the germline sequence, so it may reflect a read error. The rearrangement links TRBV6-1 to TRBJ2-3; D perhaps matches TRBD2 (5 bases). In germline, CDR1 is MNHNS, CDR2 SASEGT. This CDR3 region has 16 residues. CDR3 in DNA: TGTGCCAGCAGATTTGGAGCGGCATCGAGCACAGATACACAGTATTTT. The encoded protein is CASRFGAASSTDTQYF.

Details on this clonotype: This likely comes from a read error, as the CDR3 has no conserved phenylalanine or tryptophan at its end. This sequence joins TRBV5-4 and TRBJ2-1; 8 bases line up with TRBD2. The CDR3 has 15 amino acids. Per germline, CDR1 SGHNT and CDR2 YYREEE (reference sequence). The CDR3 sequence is CTSSPASGSANEQFL. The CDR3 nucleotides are TGTACCAGCAGCCCGGCTAGCGGGTCTGCTAATGAGCAGTTCTTA.

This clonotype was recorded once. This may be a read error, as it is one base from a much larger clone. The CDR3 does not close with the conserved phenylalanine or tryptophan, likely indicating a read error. The CDR3 sequence is CSARDGVATEAFL. In nucleotides, the CDR3 is TGCAGTGCTAGAGACGGGGTGGCCACTGAAGCTTTCCTT. The chain employs TRBV20-1 and TRBJ1-1; D is undetermined. The CDR3 runs 13 residues. CDR1 is DFQATT, CDR2 SNEGSKA, per germline (reference sequence). V lost 0 bases, J lost 4 bases, and 9 bases lay in between.

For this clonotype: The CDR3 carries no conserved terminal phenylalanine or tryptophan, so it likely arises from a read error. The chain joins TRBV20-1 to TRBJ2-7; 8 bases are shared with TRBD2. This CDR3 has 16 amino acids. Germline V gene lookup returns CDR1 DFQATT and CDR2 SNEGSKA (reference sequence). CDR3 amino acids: CSASPRTSWTSYEQYI. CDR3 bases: TGCAGTGCTAGTCCTAGGACTAGCTGGACTTCCTACGAACAGTACATC.

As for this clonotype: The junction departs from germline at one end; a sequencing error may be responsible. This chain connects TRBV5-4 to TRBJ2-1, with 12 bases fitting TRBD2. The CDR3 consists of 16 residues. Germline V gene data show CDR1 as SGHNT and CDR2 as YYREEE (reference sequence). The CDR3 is CASSLYGTSGYNEQLF. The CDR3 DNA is TGTGCCAGCAGCTTATACGGGACTAGCGGGTACAATGAGCAGCTCTTC.

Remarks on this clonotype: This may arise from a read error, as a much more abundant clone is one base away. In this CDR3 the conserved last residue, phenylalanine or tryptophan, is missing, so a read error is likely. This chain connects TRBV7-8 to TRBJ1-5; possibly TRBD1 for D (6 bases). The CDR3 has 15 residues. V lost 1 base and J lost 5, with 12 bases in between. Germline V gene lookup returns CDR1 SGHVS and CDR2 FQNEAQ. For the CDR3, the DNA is TGTGCCAGCAGCTTAGAAGGGGGATCGCATCAGCCCCAGCATTTG. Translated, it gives CASSLEGGSHQPQHL.

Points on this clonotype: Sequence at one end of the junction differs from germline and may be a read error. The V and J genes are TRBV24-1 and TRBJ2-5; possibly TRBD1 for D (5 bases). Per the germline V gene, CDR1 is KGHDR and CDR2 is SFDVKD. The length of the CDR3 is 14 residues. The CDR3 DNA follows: TGTGCCACCAGTGACTGGGGCGTACAAGAGACCCAGCACTTC. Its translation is CATSDWGVQETQHF.